A single sample is the source of the 17 T cell receptor beta chains below, sequenced in a study of OX40 agonist ivuxolimab in advanced cancers. Clones were read by immunoSEQ multiplex PCR, and TCRdb kept only the in-frame ones, dropping some. The table has tens of thousands of clones, 85% to 90% seen once. The sequencing here drew on CD4+ or CD8+ T cells sorted from blood, taken in a trial of the OX40 agonist ivuxolimab. Receptor source: an adult with an advanced solid tumor such as melanoma, head and neck, liver or kidney cancer.

The chain uses TRBV28 and TRBJ2-5, with D perhaps TRBD1 or TRBD2 (6 bases each). Trimming took 7 bases from V and 5 from J, leaving 26 bases between them. The V gene's germline CDR1 is MDHEN and CDR2 SYDVKM. This CDR3 has 17 residues. CDR3 bases: TGTGCCAGCACCCCAAGTTACCAACAGGGAGGATGGGAGACCCAGTACTTC. Protein sequence: CASTPSYQQGGWETQYF.

The V call is TRBV5-8, the J call TRBJ2-1; 9 nucleotides align to TRBD2. The V gene's germline CDR1 is SGHTS and CDR2 YDEGEE. J lost 0 bases, V lost 4 bases, and 2 bases had no gene match. The CDR3 runs to 15 residues. In DNA, the CDR3 is TGTGCCAGCAGCCTACTAGCGGGCTCCTACAATGAGCAGTTCTTC. Protein: CASSLLAGSYNEQFF.

This clone was counted a single time. The CDR3 DNA reads as TGTGCCAGCAGTTTGGACAGGCCGCAGACCCAGTACTTC. It encodes CASSLDRPQTQYF. The rearrangement joins TRBV28 to TRBJ2-5, with 7 bases matching TRBD1. The V gene's germline CDR1 is MDHEN and CDR2 SYDVKM. This CDR3 spans 13 amino acids. J lost 6 bases, V lost 3 bases, and 4 bases had no gene match.

The chain is built from TRBV9 and TRBJ2-2; 12 bases map to TRBD2. Germline V gene data show CDR1 as SGDLS and CDR2 as YYNGEE. The CDR3 consists of 16 residues. J was trimmed by 6 bases and V by 3 bases; bases with no gene match: 6. As DNA, the CDR3 is TGTGCCAGCAGCGCCCGGACTAGCGGGAAGGCCGGGGAGCTGTTTTTT. This gives the protein CASSARTSGKAGELFF.

This sequence joins TRBV28 and TRBJ1-5; D unresolved. Germline V lookup: CDR1 MDHEN, CDR2 SYDVKM. Trimming took off 6 bases at V and 0 bases at J, with 6 bases between the two ends. The CDR3 totals 13 residues. This CDR3 reads CASRAYSNQPQHF. Written as DNA, the CDR3 is TGTGCCAGCAGGGCTTATAGCAATCAGCCCCAGCATTTT.

This chain joins TRBV5-1 and TRBJ2-3, with 8 bases that match TRBD1. This CDR3 has 14 residues. From germline, CDR1 is SGHRS and CDR2 YFSETQ. Unmatched junction bases numbered 1, after V lost 3 bases and J lost 1 base. CDR3 in DNA: TGCGCCAGCAGCTCGGGACAGGGCACAGATACGCAGTATTTT. It specifies CASSSGQGTDTQYF.

V usage is TRBV5-1 and J usage is TRBJ1-2; TRBD1 agrees at 7 bases. Germline lookup yields CDR1 SGHRS and CDR2 YFSETQ. Unmatched junction bases numbered 4, after V lost 0 bases and J lost 8 bases. This CDR3 spans 13 amino acids. CDR3 sequence (DNA): TGCGCCAGCAGCTTGGAGGGGGCAAGAGGCTACACCTTC. It specifies CASSLEGARGYTF.

The rearrangement uses TRBV28 and TRBJ1-6; D call uncertain. This CDR3 is built from 16 residues. V was shortened by 8 bases and J by 6 bases, with 20 bases between the two germline ends. Germline V gives CDR1 MDHEN, CDR2 SYDVKM. In nucleotides, the CDR3 is TGTGCCAGCCGGTTCTCTGGAGGGTCTCTTAATTCACCCCTCCACTTT. Its translation is CASRFSGGSLNSPLHF.

CDR3 protein: CSASRAETQYF. CDR3 nucleotides: TGCAGTGCTTCTCGAGCTGAGACCCAGTACTTC. The chain joins TRBV20-1 to TRBJ2-5; D not resolved. There are 11 residues in the CDR3. Germline values: CDR1 DFQATT, CDR2 SNEGSKA (reference sequence). The V end was cut by 5 bases, the J end by 5 bases, with 9 bases between.

This clone was recorded a few times. J is TRBJ2-7 and V is TRBV18; weak D call: TRBD1 (6 bases). In germline, CDR1 is KGHSH, CDR2 LQKENI. This CDR3 is built from 14 residues. V shed 4 bases and J shed 2 bases, with 12 bases lying between them. CDR3 sequence reads: CASSRRTDTYEQYF. For the CDR3, the DNA is TGTGCCAGCTCACGCCGGACAGACACCTACGAGCAGTACTTC.

The chain is built from TRBV7-2 and TRBJ2-7; no clear D gene. Germline lookup yields CDR1 SGHTA and CDR2 FQGNSA. The CDR3 is made up of 14 amino acids. Trimming stripped 3 bases from V and 6 bases from J, with 15 bases between. In nucleotides, the CDR3 is TGTGCCAGCAGCTTGACGCGCACCTCAGGCGAGCAGTACTTC. Translation: CASSLTRTSGEQYF.

This rearrangement joins TRBV6-6 to TRBJ2-2; 9 nucleotides align to TRBD1. The V gene's germline CDR1 is MNHNY and CDR2 SVGAGI (reference sequence). The CDR3 runs to 13 residues. The junction had 2 bases not matched to a gene; V was cut back by 6 bases and J by 6 bases. The CDR3 region has the DNA TGTGCCAGCAGAAGGACAGGGGCCGGGGAGCTGTTTTTT. Its translation: CASRRTGAGELFF.

The V call is TRBV5-8, the J call TRBJ2-3, with D unclear. This CDR3 is 13 amino acids long. V was shortened by 2 bases and J by 2 bases, with 6 bases between the two germline ends. Germline CDR1 reads SGHTS; CDR2 reads YDEGEE. The CDR3 region has the DNA TGTGCCAGCAGCTTACAGCACACAGATACGCAGTATTTT. It translates to CASSLQHTDTQYF.

V and J are TRBV5-1 and TRBJ1-4, with D possibly TRBD1 on 6 matching bases. The CDR3 is 16 residues long. V was trimmed by 5 bases and J by 3 bases, leaving 17 bases between them. The germline gives CDR1 SGHRS, CDR2 YFSETQ. CDR3 bases: TGCGCCAGCAGTTCGGGACACATTCAAGCTAATGAAAAACTGTTTTTT. Protein sequence: CASSSGHIQANEKLFF.

This sequence joins TRBV5-1 and TRBJ1-2; tentatively, D is TRBD1 (5 bases). The ends were cut back, 4 bases at V and 2 bases at J, with 12 bases in the middle. This CDR3 is 14 amino acids long. Germline V gives CDR1 SGHRS, CDR2 YFSETQ. The CDR3 reads CASSLGPTNYGYTF. CDR3 in DNA: TGCGCCAGCAGCCTGGGACCCACAAACTATGGCTACACCTTC.

The chain has TRBV19 and TRBJ2-1; possibly TRBD2 for D (6 bases). Germline CDR1 LNHDA, CDR2 SQIVND (reference sequence). The CDR3 is 13 amino acids. The V gene lost 6 bases and the J gene lost 6 bases, with 12 bases spanning the gap. The CDR3 loop reads CASRGRRGNEQFF. The CDR3 bases are TGTGCCAGTAGGGGCAGGAGGGGCAATGAGCAGTTCTTC.

V gene TRBV5-1 combines with J gene TRBJ2-7; possibly TRBD1 for D (7 bases). The CDR3 has 14 residues. Looked up from germline, CDR1 is SGHRS and CDR2 is YFSETQ. V was pared by 4 bases and J by 7 bases, with 18 bases between. Here the CDR3 reads CASSLGGQTGEQYV. The CDR3 DNA is TGCGCCAGCAGCCTCGGGGGACAGACGGGGGAGCAGTACGTC.